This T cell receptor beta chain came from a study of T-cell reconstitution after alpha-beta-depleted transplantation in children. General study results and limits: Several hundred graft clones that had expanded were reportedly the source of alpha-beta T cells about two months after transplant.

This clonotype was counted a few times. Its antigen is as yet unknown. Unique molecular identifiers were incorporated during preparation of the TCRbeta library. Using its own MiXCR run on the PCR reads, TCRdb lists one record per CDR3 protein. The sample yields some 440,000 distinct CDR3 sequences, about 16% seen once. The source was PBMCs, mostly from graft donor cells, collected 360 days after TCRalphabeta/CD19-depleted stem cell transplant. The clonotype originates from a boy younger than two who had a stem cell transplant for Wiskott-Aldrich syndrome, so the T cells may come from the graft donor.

The CDR3 DNA reads TGCGCCAGCAGCCGGAGACTAGCGGAATACAATGAGCAGTTCTTC. As protein: CASSRRLAEYNEQFF. The genes are TRBV4-3 and TRBJ2-1, with 9 positions matching TRBD2. V dropped 4 bases and J dropped 4; count of bases not matched to a gene: 5. This CDR3 is built from 15 residues. Per germline, CDR1 LGHNA and CDR2 YSLEER.